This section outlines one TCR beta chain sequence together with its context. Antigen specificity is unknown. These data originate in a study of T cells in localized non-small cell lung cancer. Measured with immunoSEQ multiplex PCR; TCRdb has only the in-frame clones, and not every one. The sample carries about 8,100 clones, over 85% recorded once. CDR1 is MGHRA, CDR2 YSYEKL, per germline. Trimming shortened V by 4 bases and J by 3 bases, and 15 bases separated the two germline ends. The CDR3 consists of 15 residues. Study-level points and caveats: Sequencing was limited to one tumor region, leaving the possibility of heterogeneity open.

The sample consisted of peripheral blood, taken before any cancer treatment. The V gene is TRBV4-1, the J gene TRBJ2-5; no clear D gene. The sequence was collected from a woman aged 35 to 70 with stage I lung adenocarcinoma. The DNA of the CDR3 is TGCGCCAGCAGCCTAACTGCAATCCGGGAAGAGACCCAGTACTTC. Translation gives CASSLTAIREETQYF.